This TCR beta chain was obtained from a study of blood T cell repertoires in COVID-19. Overall study: Acute-phase and convalescent COVID-19 samples originated in the United States, Italy and Spain.

Original methodology: Reference gene primer amplification gave estimated nucleated cell counts. The table came from immunoSEQ multiplex PCR; TCRdb's copy has only in-frame clones and leaves some out. The D gene and trimming were derived from the DNA, and the V and J assignments and clone size from that table. The data hold about 180,000 clones, with 85% observed a single time. V was shortened by 0 bases and J by 8 bases, with 11 bases between the two germline ends. Germline V gene lookup returns CDR1 LNHNV and CDR2 YYDKDF (reference sequence). CDR3 length equals 14 residues. This clone was recorded once.

Sequencing was carried out using peripheral blood. This chain joins TRBV15 and TRBJ2-1, with a tentative D call TRBD2 (6 bases). This receptor was taken from a person aged 70 to 85 with COVID-19, enrolled during active disease. The CDR3 region is CATSRESGGDEQFF. The DNA of the CDR3 is TGTGCCACCAGCAGAGAAAGTGGAGGGGATGAGCAGTTCTTC.